The rows below give T cell receptor beta chains drawn from one sample of a study of blood T cells in healthy people across ages. Each CDR3 protein is one row after TCRdb ran MiXCR on the 5' RACE reads. The sample carries over a million distinct CDR3 sequences, approximately 39% recorded once. The specimen was blood. Every receptor here comes from a young woman in good health. CDR3s include the opening cysteine and the closing phenylalanine or tryptophan. Fields, in order: V gene, J gene, CDR3 protein.

V gene: TRBV10-3
J gene: TRBJ2-3
CDR3 protein: CAISGSSGTGSTDTQYF

V gene: TRBV20-1
J gene: TRBJ1-2
CDR3 protein: CSAGPGTGGIYGYTF

V gene: TRBV7-2
J gene: TRBJ2-1
CDR3 protein: CASSLDGGGGEQFF

V gene: TRBV19
J gene: TRBJ1-2
CDR3 protein: CASSPTDRVNYGYTF

V gene: TRBV9
J gene: TRBJ2-1
CDR3 protein: CASSVRHRTSGRASLDEQFF

V gene: TRBV7-4
J gene: TRBJ1-5
CDR3 protein: CASSFSCDRAGQPQHF

V gene: TRBV7-2
J gene: TRBJ2-3
CDR3 protein: CASSYGSGGANTQYF

V gene: TRBV4-3
J gene: TRBJ2-1
CDR3 protein: CASSQRAGASYNEQFF

V gene: TRBV24-1
J gene: TRBJ2-5
CDR3 protein: CATSDRGGLDEQYF

V gene: TRBV29-1
J gene: TRBJ2-1
CDR3 protein: CSGGQFSDEQFF

V gene: TRBV28
J gene: TRBJ2-1
CDR3 protein: CASSLGLAGVNNEQFF

V gene: TRBV4-3
J gene: TRBJ2-2
CDR3 protein: CASSQRFGLAGAGGELFF

V gene: TRBV7-9
J gene: TRBJ1-2
CDR3 protein: CASSLVEGYTF

V gene: TRBV11-2
J gene: TRBJ1-2
CDR3 protein: CASVVGAGALNYGYTF

V gene: TRBV2
J gene: TRBJ2-7
CDR3 protein: CATLGQSSYEQYF

V gene: TRBV9
J gene: TRBJ2-7
CDR3 protein: CASSAGQGHSYEQYF

V gene: TRBV12-3/TRBV12-4
J gene: TRBJ1-6
CDR3 protein: CASRVDFNSPLHF

V gene: TRBV20-1
J gene: TRBJ2-5
CDR3 protein: CSASGWQETQYF

V gene: TRBV11-3
J gene: TRBJ1-1
CDR3 protein: CASSPGTGWDTEAFF

V gene: TRBV4-3
J gene: TRBJ2-7
CDR3 protein: CASSQALAGASSYEQYF

V gene: TRBV14
J gene: TRBJ2-7
CDR3 protein: CASSQNRGPVYEQYF

V gene: TRBV27
J gene: -
CDR3 protein: CASSSGVSYNEQYF

V gene: TRBV6-2/TRBV6-3
J gene: TRBJ2-5
CDR3 protein: CASSLLAGVGNEQYF

V gene: TRBV4-1
J gene: TRBJ1-4
CDR3 protein: CAGSQAHSNEKLFF

V gene: TRBV20-1
J gene: TRBJ2-3
CDR3 protein: CSARDPSGSADTQYF

V gene: TRBV5-5
J gene: TRBJ2-5
CDR3 protein: CASSRQETLYF

V gene: TRBV9
J gene: TRBJ2-1
CDR3 protein: CASSGRLAGVHETQFF

V gene: TRBV7-2
J gene: TRBJ2-7
CDR3 protein: CASSATSGRSYEQYF

V gene: TRBV4-3
J gene: TRBJ1-6
CDR3 protein: CASSQEGTVNSPLHF

V gene: TRBV7-3
J gene: -
CDR3 protein: CASSLNLDNIQYF

V gene: TRBV12-5
J gene: TRBJ2-5
CDR3 protein: CASGLPGGAPYNEQYF

V gene: TRBV7-2
J gene: TRBJ2-5
CDR3 protein: CASSLVGTSGGQETQYF

V gene: TRBV20-1
J gene: TRBJ2-2
CDR3 protein: CSARVSGGPDTGELFF

V gene: TRBV19
J gene: TRBJ2-6
CDR3 protein: CASTKDRAGANVLTF

V gene: TRBV4-1
J gene: TRBJ2-3
CDR3 protein: CASSQDRQSDTQYF

V gene: TRBV5-1
J gene: TRBJ1-4
CDR3 protein: CASRTTGLIGEKLFF

V gene: TRBV20-1
J gene: TRBJ2-1
CDR3 protein: CSARRSGRSSYNEQFF

V gene: TRBV7-2
J gene: TRBJ2-2
CDR3 protein: CASSLGGNGGELFF

V gene: TRBV20-1
J gene: TRBJ2-3
CDR3 protein: CSARTGGLDTQYF

V gene: TRBV20-1
J gene: TRBJ2-1
CDR3 protein: CSAREGGGHSYNEQFF

V gene: TRBV28
J gene: -
CDR3 protein: CASSLFLIGGSFYEQYF

V gene: TRBV12-3/TRBV12-4
J gene: TRBJ2-1
CDR3 protein: CASSLGLAGPNEQFF

V gene: TRBV4-2
J gene: TRBJ2-7
CDR3 protein: CASSGTSGFYEQYF

V gene: TRBV6-5
J gene: TRBJ1-2
CDR3 protein: CASSLTGAIYGYTF

V gene: TRBV5-1
J gene: TRBJ2-1
CDR3 protein: CASSQRPPYNEQFF

V gene: TRBV4-2
J gene: TRBJ2-7
CDR3 protein: CASSQEDGGSSYEQYF

V gene: TRBV6-4
J gene: TRBJ2-3
CDR3 protein: CASSDGTSGGAKSPDTQYF

V gene: TRBV7-8
J gene: -
CDR3 protein: CASSLEDRLGEQYF

V gene: TRBV5-1
J gene: TRBJ1-2
CDR3 protein: CASSLATGGDGYTF

V gene: TRBV28
J gene: TRBJ2-3
CDR3 protein: CASTSGPGGTDTQYF

V gene: TRBV29-1
J gene: TRBJ1-5
CDR3 protein: CSVLTGGNQPQHF

V gene: TRBV4-3
J gene: TRBJ1-2
CDR3 protein: CASSQGGAGGDYGYTF

V gene: TRBV7-2
J gene: TRBJ2-5
CDR3 protein: CASSRGYQETLFF